The 28 T cell receptor beta chains reported below all come from one sample, sequenced in a study of radiotherapy plus CTLA-4 blockade in lung cancer. Sequenced by immunoSEQ multiplex PCR; TCRdb stores in-frame clones only, minus some. The sample lists more than 100,000 clones, 90% occurring once. The material sequenced was peripheral blood, taken from a patient treated with radiotherapy plus ipilimumab. Source of these receptors: a human donor with non-small cell lung cancer that progressed on radiotherapy plus ipilimumab.

This clone was seen once. This chain uses TRBV9 with TRBJ2-7; D remains ambiguous. The CDR3 runs 14 residues. Per the germline V gene, CDR1 is SGDLS and CDR2 is YYNGEE. V gave up 1 base and J gave up 7 bases, with 15 bases separating them. Here the CDR3 reads CASSVSDWVEEQYF. The CDR3 coding sequence is TGTGCCAGCAGCGTAAGCGACTGGGTCGAAGAGCAGTACTTC.

Only one count was recorded for this clone. This rearrangement joins TRBV10-3 to TRBJ1-1; 7 positions agree with TRBD1. This CDR3 has 13 amino acids. Germline trimming cut 10 bases from V and 3 bases from J; bases unmatched to any gene: 8. Germline CDR1 and CDR2: ENHRY and SYGVKD. The CDR3 region has the DNA TGTGCCACCAGACCAGGGGGTGACACTGAAGCTTTCTTT. Its protein is CATRPGGDTEAFF.

The rearrangement uses TRBV7-2 and TRBJ2-1, with a possible D match to TRBD2 (5 bases). V was shortened by 1 base and J by 8 bases, with 9 bases between the two germline ends. Germline CDR1 reads SGHTA; CDR2 reads FQGNSA. The CDR3 runs to 13 residues. CDR3 loop: CASSLGIGDEQFF. The CDR3 nucleotides are TGTGCCAGCAGCTTAGGGATCGGGGATGAGCAGTTCTTC.

This chain links TRBV9 with TRBJ1-2, with 7 bases fitting TRBD1. CDR1 is SGDLS and CDR2 is YYNGEE in the germline V gene. The CDR3 covers 13 residues. Trimming removed 4 bases from V and 2 bases from J; junction bases left unmatched: 2. The CDR3 nucleotides read TGTGCCAGCAGCTCGACAGGGAACTATGGCTACACCTTC. Translating gives CASSSTGNYGYTF.

This chain connects TRBV9 to TRBJ1-1; no clear D. This CDR3 is 14 amino acids long. The V end was cut by 0 bases, the J end by 1 base, with 7 bases between. The V gene's germline CDR1 is SGDLS and CDR2 YYNGEE. DNA of the CDR3: TGTGCCAGCAGCGTAGTGGCGGAGAACACTGAAGCTTTCTTT. Protein sequence: CASSVVAENTEAFF.

This sequence joins TRBV29-1 and TRBJ1-1; D is unclear. Germline CDR1 and CDR2: SQVTM and ANQGSEA. The CDR3 is made up of 14 amino acids. Trimming pared 5 bases from V and 0 bases from J, leaving 13 bases between. CDR3 in DNA: TGCAGCGTTAGATGGGCGACGATGAACACTGAAGCTTTCTTT. The encoded protein is CSVRWATMNTEAFF.

The V call is TRBV4-1, the J call TRBJ1-2; 7 bases line up with TRBD1. V was pared by 4 bases and J by 4 bases, with 6 bases of the junction left unmatched. The CDR3 has 14 amino acids. The germline V gene has CDR1 MGHRA and CDR2 YSYEKL. The CDR3: CASSLTRDSYGYTF. The CDR3, as DNA: TGCGCCAGCAGCCTTACGAGGGACAGCTATGGCTACACCTTC.

The chain links TRBV7-3 to TRBJ2-7; D not certain. Looked up from germline, CDR1 is SGHTA and CDR2 is FQGTGA. This CDR3 spans 13 amino acids. The V gene lost 1 base and the J gene lost 7 bases, with 11 bases spanning the gap. Written as DNA, the CDR3 is TGTGCCAGCAGCTTAATATCTGACGGGGAGCAGTACTTC. It is translated as CASSLISDGEQYF.

This clone was seen a single time. The V call is TRBV10-2, the J call TRBJ2-1, with 9 bases fitting TRBD1. V was clipped by 7 bases and J by 9 bases; unmatched bases: 7. The V gene's germline CDR1 is WSHSY and CDR2 SAAADI. This CDR3 spans 13 amino acids. Written as DNA, the CDR3 is TGCGCCAGCAAAACAGGGGGCTACGGTGAGCAGTTCTTC. It is translated as CASKTGGYGEQFF.

About this clone: An end of the junction does not agree with germline; a read error may underlie this. The same CDR3 also results from other DNA sequences found in this sample. The chain carries TRBV4-1 and TRBJ2-1; D might be TRBD1 (5 bases). Germline V gene data show CDR1 as MGHRA and CDR2 as YSYEKL. The CDR3 length is 15 residues. CDR3 in amino acids: CASSQGQGTYNEQFF. CDR3 nucleotide sequence: TGCGCCAGCAGTCAAGGGCAGGGTACATACAATGAGCAGTTCTTC.

V usage is TRBV30 and J usage is TRBJ2-5; D might be TRBD1 (5 bases). The ends were cut back, 6 bases at V and 5 bases at J, with 7 bases in the middle. CDR3 length equals 10 residues. Per germline, CDR1 GTSNPN and CDR2 SVGIG (reference sequence). CDR3 nucleotides: TGTGCCTGTGCAGGGGAGACCCAGTACTTC. Its translation: CACAGETQYF.

The rearrangement links TRBV5-1 to TRBJ2-1; D is unclear. The CDR3 has 13 amino acids. The V and J ends lost 0 bases and 10 bases respectively, with 11 bases between them. CDR1 and CDR2 (germline): SGHRS, YFSETQ. DNA of the CDR3: TGCGCCAGCAGCTTGGATGCCCTCTTGGAGCAGTTCTTC. This codes for CASSLDALLEQFF.

This clone was seen once. The chain links TRBV18 to TRBJ2-3; 15 bases match TRBD2. This CDR3 is built from 21 residues. Germline CDR1 is KGHSH and CDR2 is LQKENI. V dropped 2 bases and J dropped 2; count of bases not matched to a gene: 14. The CDR3 DNA is TGTGCCAGCTCACCAAATTACGGACTAGCGGGAGGGCAAAAATACACAGATACGCAGTATTTT. It codes for CASSPNYGLAGGQKYTDTQYF.

This chain uses TRBV10-3 with TRBJ2-1, with unresolved D. This CDR3 is 14 amino acids long. V was shortened by 10 bases and J by 5 bases, with 18 bases between the two germline ends. Germline assignment: CDR1 ENHRY and CDR2 SYGVKD. In DNA, the CDR3 is TGTGCCACCCTCCCCTCCACGTCGGACAATGAGCAGTTCTTC. Translated: CATLPSTSDNEQFF.

This rearrangement joins TRBV6-5 to TRBJ2-7, with D uncertain. The CDR3 sequence is 12 residues long. V shed 5 bases and J shed 6 bases, with 11 bases lying between them. Germline assignment: CDR1 MNHEY and CDR2 SVGAGI. CDR3 sequence: CASSEAFTEQYF. The CDR3 nucleotides read TGTGCCAGCAGTGAAGCCTTTACCGAGCAGTACTTC.

The rearrangement joins TRBV10-1 to TRBJ2-7; D is possibly TRBD1 or TRBD2 (5 bases each). The germline gives CDR1 WNHNN, CDR2 SYGVQD (reference sequence). With 6 bases removed from V and 2 bases from J, the gap between germline ends came to 11 bases. The CDR3 is made up of 13 amino acids. The CDR3 is CASSRDPAYEQYF. Here the CDR3 DNA reads TGCGCCAGCAGCCGGGACCCGGCCTACGAGCAGTACTTC.

The gene calls are TRBV7-9 and TRBJ2-1, with 12 bases identical to TRBD2. CDR3 size: 15 residues. Germline CDR1 SEHNR, CDR2 FQNEAQ (reference sequence). V was pared by 4 bases and J by 7 bases, with 5 bases of the junction left unmatched. CDR3 protein: CASSSGLAGPNEQFF. In nucleotides, the CDR3 is TGTGCCAGCAGCTCCGGACTAGCGGGACCGAATGAGCAGTTCTTC.

The rearrangement joins TRBV7-2 to TRBJ2-5; either TRBD1 or TRBD2 may supply D (5 bases each). The CDR3 covers 16 residues. The germline V and J ends were trimmed by 0 bases and 7 bases, with 18 bases remaining between them. Germline CDR1 SGHTA, CDR2 FQGNSA. This CDR3 is CASSLAGTQETGTQYF. The CDR3 DNA reads TGTGCCAGCAGCTTAGCCGGGACCCAAGAGACGGGGACCCAGTACTTC.

This clone was seen a handful of times. The V call is TRBV19, the J call TRBJ1-3, with 8 bases lining up with TRBD1. The trim removed 3 bases at V and 4 bases at J, leaving 17 bases unmatched. CDR1 and CDR2 (germline): LNHDA, SQIVND (reference sequence). The CDR3 loop spans 19 amino acids. The CDR3 loop is CASSISHGTGGVGGNTIYF. The CDR3, as DNA: TGTGCCAGTAGTATCTCCCACGGGACAGGAGGAGTTGGAGGAAACACCATATATTTT.

Note on this clone: Mismatch with germline at one junction end may stem from a read error. Distinct nucleotide sequences in the sample also encode this CDR3. This chain joins TRBV5-4 and TRBJ1-1; possible D gene TRBD1, 6 bases. CDR1 is SGHNT, CDR2 YYREEE, per germline (reference sequence). The CDR3 sequence is 12 residues long. CDR3 DNA sequence: TGTGCCAGCAGTCCCGGGACACAACAAGCTTTTTTT. This translates into CASSPGTQQAFF.

The genes are TRBV6-6 and TRBJ1-5, with D uncertain. CDR3 length: 14 amino acids. The germline V gene encodes CDR1 MNHNY and CDR2 SVGAGI (reference sequence). The ends were cut back, 6 bases at V and 0 bases at J, with 9 bases in the middle. CDR3 in DNA: TGTGCCAGCAGACAGTCCTATAGCAATCAGCCCCAGCATTTT. It is translated as CASRQSYSNQPQHF.

About this clone: The junction departs from the called germline gene at one end, perhaps through a read error. The chain combines TRBV7-9 with TRBJ2-6; D gene unclear. The CDR3 spans 15 residues. Germline-derived CDR1 and CDR2 are SEHNR and FQNEAQ (reference sequence). The CDR3 region is CASSLSLPGANVLTF. Written as DNA, the CDR3 is TGTGCCAGCAGCTTATCCCTTCCTGGAGCCAACGTCCTGACTTTC.

CDR3 coding DNA: TGTGCCAGCAGTTACGACAGAAAAAACATTCAGTACTTC. Translated: CASSYDRKNIQYF. The V and J genes are TRBV6-5 and TRBJ2-4; weak D call: TRBD1 (5 bases). V dropped 2 bases and J dropped 4 bases, with 6 bases sitting between them. The CDR3 extends over 13 amino acids. Germline values: CDR1 MNHEY, CDR2 SVGAGI.

The chain links TRBV2 to TRBJ2-1, with D perhaps TRBD2 (6 bases). CDR1 SNHLY and CDR2 FYNNEI come from the germline V gene. V was pared by 8 bases and J by 10 bases, with 18 bases between. The CDR3 contains 13 residues. This CDR3 is CASSLSGLAEQFF. The CDR3 DNA is TGTGCCAGCTCGCTCAGCGGTCTAGCGGAGCAGTTCTTC.

The genes are TRBV6-5 and TRBJ2-7; D remains unclear. V was shortened by 2 bases and J by 6 bases, with 11 bases between the two germline ends. The CDR3 is 13 amino acids. Germline V gene sequence: CDR1 MNHEY, CDR2 SVGAGI. Here the CDR3 DNA reads TGTGCCAGCAGTTACACCCCCTTCGCCGAGCAGTACTTC. Residues: CASSYTPFAEQYF.

The chain combines TRBV5-1 with TRBJ1-5, with D perhaps matching TRBD1 (5 bases). Germline V gives CDR1 SGHRS, CDR2 YFSETQ. The CDR3 has 15 amino acids. Deletions cut 0 bases from V and 3 bases from J, with 10 bases between. This chain's CDR3 is CASSLGGTPNQPQHF. CDR3 bases: TGCGCCAGCAGCTTGGGGGGGACCCCCAATCAGCCCCAGCATTTT.

This chain links TRBV18 with TRBJ1-1; no firm D call. Trimming shortened V by 0 bases and J by 6 bases, and 14 bases separated the two germline ends. CDR3 size: 15 residues. The germline gives CDR1 KGHSH, CDR2 LQKENI. CDR3 residues: CASSPPSFTASEAFF. The CDR3 nucleotides read TGTGCCAGCTCACCACCGTCCTTTACAGCTTCTGAAGCTTTCTTT.

This clone was observed once. The gene calls are TRBV7-9 and TRBJ1-1; D call uncertain. CDR1 SEHNR and CDR2 FQNEAQ come from the germline V gene (reference sequence). Trimming left V 5 bases short and J 2 bases short, with 3 bases between. The CDR3 is made up of 11 amino acids. The CDR3 DNA reads TGTGCCAGCAGCATAAACACTGAAGCTTTCTTT. The encoded protein is CASSINTEAFF.